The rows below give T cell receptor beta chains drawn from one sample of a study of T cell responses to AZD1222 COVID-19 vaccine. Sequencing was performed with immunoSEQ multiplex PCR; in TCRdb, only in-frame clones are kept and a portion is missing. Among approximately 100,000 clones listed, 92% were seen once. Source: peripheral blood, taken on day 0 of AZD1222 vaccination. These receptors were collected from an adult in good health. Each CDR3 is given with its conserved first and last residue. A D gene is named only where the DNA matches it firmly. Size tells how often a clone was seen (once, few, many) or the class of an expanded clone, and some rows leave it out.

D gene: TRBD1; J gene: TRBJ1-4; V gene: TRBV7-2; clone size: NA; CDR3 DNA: TGTGCCAGCAGCCTAGACAGGGCTGAAAAACTGTTTTTT; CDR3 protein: CASSLDRAEKLFF
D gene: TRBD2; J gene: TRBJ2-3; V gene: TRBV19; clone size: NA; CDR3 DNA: TGTGCCAGTAGTATCCGACTAGCGGGAAACACAGATACGCAGTATTTT; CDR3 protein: CASSIRLAGNTDTQYF
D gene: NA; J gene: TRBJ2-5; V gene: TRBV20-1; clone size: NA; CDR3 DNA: TGCAGTGCCCCGTGGGCAGAGACCCAGTACTTC; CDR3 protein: CSAPWAETQYF
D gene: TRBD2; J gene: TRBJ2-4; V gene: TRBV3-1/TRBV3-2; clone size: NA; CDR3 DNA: TGTGCCAGCAGCCTTAGCGGGGGGGTAGCCAAAAACATTCAGTACTTC; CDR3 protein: CASSLSGGVAKNIQYF
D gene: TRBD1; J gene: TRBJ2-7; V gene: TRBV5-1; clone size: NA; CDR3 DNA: TGCGCCAGCAGCTCTTGGGACAGGGAGAGCGAGCAGTACTTC; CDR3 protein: CASSSWDRESEQYF
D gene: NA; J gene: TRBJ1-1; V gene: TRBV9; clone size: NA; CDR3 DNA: TGTGCCAGCAGCAAAGTCGGCCCCTCCTTTGAAGCTTTCTTT; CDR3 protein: CASSKVGPSFEAFF
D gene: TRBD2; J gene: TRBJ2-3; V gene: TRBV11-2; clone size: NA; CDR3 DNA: TGTGCCAGCAGCTTACGGGAGGGAAGATCCACAGATACGCAGTATTTT; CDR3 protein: CASSLREGRSTDTQYF
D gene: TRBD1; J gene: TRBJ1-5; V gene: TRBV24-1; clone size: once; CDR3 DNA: TGTGCCACCAGTGATCCGGGACAGGGCAGCAATCAGCCCCAGCATTTT; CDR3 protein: CATSDPGQGSNQPQHF
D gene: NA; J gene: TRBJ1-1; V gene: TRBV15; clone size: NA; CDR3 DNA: TGTGCCACCAGCAGTGATCCGGGAAGGGACACTGAAGCTTTCTTT; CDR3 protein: CATSSDPGRDTEAFF
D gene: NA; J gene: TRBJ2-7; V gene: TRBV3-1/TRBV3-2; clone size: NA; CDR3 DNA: TGTGCCAGCAGCCAAGTCCGGGGAATGTCCTACGAGCAGTACTTC; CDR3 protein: CASSQVRGMSYEQYF
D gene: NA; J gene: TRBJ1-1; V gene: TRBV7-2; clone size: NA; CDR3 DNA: TGTGCCAGCAGCTTAGCGCCAGGAACTGAAGCTTTCTTT; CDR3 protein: CASSLAPGTEAFF
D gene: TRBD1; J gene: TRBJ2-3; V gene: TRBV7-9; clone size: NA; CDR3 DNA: TGTGCCAGCAGCTTAGCGTCACCGGGACAGGATTTT; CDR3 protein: CASSLASPGQDF
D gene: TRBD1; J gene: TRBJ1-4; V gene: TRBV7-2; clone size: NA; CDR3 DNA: TGTGCCAGCAGCCGTCGGACAGGGGGCAATGAAAAACTGTTTTTT; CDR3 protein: CASSRRTGGNEKLFF
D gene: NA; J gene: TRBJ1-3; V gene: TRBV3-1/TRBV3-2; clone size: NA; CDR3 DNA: TGTGCCAGCAGCCGAGGGGAGACAGGCCTCTCTGGAAACACCATATATTTT; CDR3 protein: CASSRGETGLSGNTIYF